This passage covers 14 T cell receptor beta chains from one sample sequenced in a study of vaccination effects on CD4 cells after COVID-19. When 10 to 11 days of culture had elapsed, CD4+ T cells were isolated. Clones were sequenced by immunoSEQ multiplex PCR, and TCRdb holds only the in-frame ones, with some missing. The sample has tens of thousands of clones, 55% to 80% seen once; the top ten hold roughly 4.2%. These receptors' antigens are unknown. The sample was CD4+ T cells from PBMCs cultured without peptide, taken before COVID-19 vaccination. These TCRs come from a human donor who received a COVID-19 vaccine.

This chain connects TRBV18 to TRBJ1-1; 10 bases fit TRBD1. Losses at the gene ends were 2 bases for V and 11 bases for J; bases not matched to a gene: 5. CDR3 length: 13 amino acids. From germline, CDR1 is KGHSH and CDR2 LQKENI. In DNA form, the CDR3 reads TGTGCCAGCTCACCAGGGACAGGGGAATTGGCTTTCTTT. Translated: CASSPGTGELAFF.

The J gene is TRBJ2-2, the V gene TRBV24-1; no clear D. Looked up from germline, CDR1 is KGHDR and CDR2 is SFDVKD. Between the trimmed V and J ends, which lost 3 bases and 5 bases, there was a span of 0 bases. The CDR3 covers 11 residues. CDR3 DNA: TGTGCCACCAGTGATACCGGGGAGCTGTTTTTT. This encodes CATSDTGELFF.

The V and J genes are TRBV2 and TRBJ1-3; no firm D call. CDR1 and CDR2 from the germline V gene are SNHLY and FYNNEI. This CDR3 region has 13 residues. Trimming cost V 8 bases and J 1 base, with 9 bases left between them. The CDR3 coding sequence is TGTGCCAGCCGTCGGGAATCTGGAAACACCATATATTTT. Protein product: CASRRESGNTIYF.

The chain has TRBV7-8 and TRBJ2-7; TRBD1 might be the D (5 bases). CDR1 and CDR2 (germline): SGHVS, FQNEAQ. The V end was cut by 1 base, the J end by 6 bases, with 16 bases between. The CDR3 extends over 15 amino acids. CDR3 residues: CASSLVADTTGEQYF. CDR3 in DNA: TGTGCCAGCAGCTTAGTGGCGGACACTACGGGCGAGCAGTACTTC. Full variable domain (remainder filled in from reference TRBV7-8 and TRBJ2-7): GAGVSQSPRYKVAKRGQDVALRCDPISGHVSLFWYQQALGQGPEFLTYFQNEAQLDKSGLPSDRFFAERPEGSVSTLKIQRTQQEDSAVYLCASSLVADTTGEQYFGPGTRLTVT.

The rearrangement joins TRBV4-1 to TRBJ2-5, with a possible D match to TRBD2 (6 bases). The CDR3 sequence is 13 residues long. CDR1 is MGHRA and CDR2 is YSYEKL in the germline V gene. V lost 4 bases and J lost 1, with 7 bases in between. The CDR3 DNA follows: TGCGCCAGCAGCCGCGGGACCCAAGAGACCCAGTACTTC. This gives the protein CASSRGTQETQYF.

The gene calls are TRBV10-3 and TRBJ1-1, with a weak D call TRBD1 (5 bases). V gave up 8 bases and J gave up 2 bases, with 9 bases separating them. The CDR3 length is 12 residues. CDR1 is ENHRY and CDR2 is SYGVKD in the germline V gene. The CDR3, as DNA: TGTGCCATCCGGGACGGTAACACTGAAGCTTTCTTT. As protein: CAIRDGNTEAFF.

The V and J genes are TRBV5-1 and TRBJ2-3; 8 bases map to TRBD1. CDR1 and CDR2 (germline): SGHRS, YFSETQ. With 6 bases clipped from V and 2 bases from J, the junction kept 17 bases outside the gene matches. This CDR3 is 18 amino acids long. The chain's CDR3 is CASKLLSRDRSYTDTQYF. CDR3 nucleotide sequence: TGCGCCAGCAAACTACTAAGCCGGGACAGGAGTTACACAGATACGCAGTATTTT.

This chain uses TRBV7-8 with TRBJ2-5; no firm D call. Germline CDR1 is SGHVS and CDR2 is FQNEAQ. V lost 2 bases and J lost 4, with 17 bases in between. CDR3 length equals 16 residues. CDR3 bases: TGTGCCAGCAGCTTAAAGACGGCGGCTACCTTAGAGACCCAGTACTTC. This gives the protein CASSLKTAATLETQYF.

J is TRBJ2-5 and V is TRBV4-1, with TRBD1 identical over 7 bases. Trimming took 2 bases from V and 1 from J; bases not matched to a gene: 13. Germline V lookup: CDR1 MGHRA, CDR2 YSYEKL. The CDR3 consists of 18 residues. CDR3 DNA sequence: TGCGCCAGCAGCCAATTCTATATCCCCACAGGGGCCCAAGAGACCCAGTACTTC. Amino acid sequence: CASSQFYIPTGAQETQYF.

The chain uses TRBV24-1 and TRBJ1-2; possibly TRBD1 for D (5 bases). This CDR3 is 12 amino acids long. Between the trimmed V and J ends, which lost 6 bases and 4 bases, there was a span of 8 bases. The germline gives CDR1 KGHDR, CDR2 SFDVKD. CDR3 sequence reads: CATSSGSYGYTF. The CDR3 coding sequence is TGTGCCACCAGTTCAGGGAGCTATGGCTACACCTTC.

This sequence joins TRBV12-5 and TRBJ2-7; unclear D gene. Germline-derived CDR1 and CDR2 are LGHNT and FRNRAP. The CDR3 has 12 amino acids. The V end lost 6 bases, the J end lost 2 bases, and 8 bases lay between the germline ends. Written as DNA, the CDR3 is TGTGCTAGTGGCTCTGAGACCTACGAGCAGTACTTC. Residues: CASGSETYEQYF. The variable domain in full, completed from reference TRBV12-5 and TRBJ2-7, reads DARVTQTPRHKVTEMGQEVTMRCQPILGHNTVFWYRQTMMQGLELLAYFRNRAPLDDSGMPKDRFSAEMPDATLATLKIQPSEPRDSAVYFCASGSETYEQYFGPGTRLTVT.

The V call is TRBV2, the J call TRBJ2-6; D might be TRBD1 or TRBD2, each matching 5 bases. Trimming shortened V by 10 bases and J by 0 bases, and 10 bases separated the two germline ends. CDR1 and CDR2 (germline): SNHLY, FYNNEI. The CDR3 totals 14 residues. CDR3 amino acids: CATGRTSGANVLTF. The CDR3 coding sequence is TGTGCCACGGGACGTACCTCTGGGGCCAACGTCCTGACTTTC. The whole variable domain, filled in from reference TRBV2 and TRBJ2-6, reads EPEVTQTPSHQVTQMGQEVILRCVPISNHLYFYWYRQILGQKVEFLVSFYNNEISEKSEIFDDQFSVERPDGSNFTLKIRSTKLEDSAMYFCATGRTSGANVLTFGAGSRLTVL.

This chain connects TRBV6-5 to TRBJ2-1, with D possibly matching TRBD2 (6 bases). In germline, CDR1 is MNHEY, CDR2 SVGAGI. This CDR3 contains 13 residues. Trimming stripped 8 bases from V and 1 base from J, with 9 bases between. The CDR3 sequence is CASLEGSYNEQFF. The CDR3 DNA reads as TGTGCCAGCCTGGAGGGTTCCTACAATGAGCAGTTCTTC.

The J gene is TRBJ1-4, the V gene TRBV10-3; D is ambiguous. The CDR3 spans 13 residues. The ends were cut back, 6 bases at V and 8 bases at J, with 13 bases in the middle. Germline CDR1 and CDR2: ENHRY and SYGVKD. Written as DNA, the CDR3 is TGTGCCATCAGCGGAGGGCCGGGCGAAAAACTGTTTTTT. It encodes CAISGGPGEKLFF.